The T cell receptor beta chain under discussion was sequenced for a study of tumor-infiltrating lymphocytes in primary liver carcinoma (dated by TCRdb to 2016 to 2017). Broadly, across the study: Of the five patients, three men and two women aged 30 to 69 years, four had hepatocellular carcinoma and one had combined HCC and intrahepatic cholangiocarcinoma. A total of 35 specimens from 5 patients underwent TCRbeta repertoire sequencing, comprising about 25 tumor regions, 5 adjacent noncancerous liver tissues and 5 peripheral blood samples. Tumors of the five patients were stage T1-T3 N0M0 with maximum diameters of roughly 4.2 to 11 cm. Roughly 3.65 to 7.13 million productive TCRbeta reads were obtained per sample, and no significant difference in read depth was found between tissue types. The study combined TCRbeta repertoire sequencing, expression microarrays and whole-exome sequencing across five regions of each liver tumor, with adjacent normal tissue and blood. Reproducibility between technical replicate repertoires was high, with correlation coefficients above 0.95 and mean shared-clone rates roughly 0.86. Beyond this particular receptor, the publication reports: A significantly larger repertoire fraction was made up by the top 250 clones in tumors than in blood (p = 0.039). Only 4 or 5 patients were included in the study, and the authors note that the findings should be validated in a larger study. Because the samples were bulk and unsorted, CD4+ and CD8+ T cell repertoires could not be compared. Repertoire overlap was found to be higher between tumor regions (mean approximately 35%) than between tumor-adjacent (approximately 17%) or tumor-blood (14%) pairs, consistent with antigen-driven expansion. Because sequencing covered only the TCR beta chain and unpaired alpha chains were not captured, true repertoire diversity is likely underestimated.

Notes on this clonotype: Its antigen specificity is not known. Relative to the germline gene, one junction end is altered; a read error may explain this.

Counted from cysteine to phenylalanine, this CDR3 has 14 amino acids. The kept DNA is CDR3 alone, 42 bases in frame from the first base. Via the germline V gene, CDR1 is SQVTM and CDR2 ANQGSEA. Without any cell sorting, total RNA and DNA were co-extracted from around 18-30 mg of bulk tissue using the AllPrep DNA/RNA mini kit. Between late 2015 and 2016, a handful of patients in China with histopathologically diagnosed primary liver carcinoma had surgical resection. At the time of sampling, the patients were treatment-naive and had chronic HBV infection. Fresh tumor and adjacent tissue pieces were bisected; one half was stored in RNAlater at -80°C, the other sent for histology. A constant-region primer and ProtoScript II reverse transcriptase were used to reverse-transcribe TCRbeta-specific cDNA from approximately 450 ng total RNA. TCRbeta libraries were built with three nested multiplex PCR rounds, a slightly modified ARM-PCR procedure. Multiplex TRBV1-TRBV30 forward primers and a Cbeta reverse primer were used in the first two PCR rounds, each of which was run for around 9 cycles. Sample barcodes and Illumina adapters were added in a final 25-cycle PCR using Deep VentR polymerase. Amplicons of 200-500 bp were gel-purified with a QIAquick gel extraction kit before sequencing. The TCRbeta amplicons were sequenced with 250-bp paired-end reads on an Illumina HiSeq 2500. In the authors' own workflow: Trimmomatic v0.33 was used to quality-trim the reads, and FLASH v1.2.11 was used to merge paired reads so that full CDR3 sequences could be recovered. V, D and J germline segments were assigned to the rearranged TCRbeta sequences by MiGEC v1.2.1b. Clonotype statistics and Shannon-Wiener diversity indices were computed with VDJtools v1.0.0. To reduce sampling bias, subsequent analyses other than the diversity analysis used only the 250 most abundant clonotypes in each sample. The public reads were quality trimmed at Q25 with fastp and then assembled into clones with MiXCR by TCRdb, keeping productive beta chains. When rows share a CDR3 protein, they turn into one entry using the most common DNA and genes. The V and J calls and clone size come from TCRdb's table, not from the authors' own analysis. The sample table contains some 130,000 distinct CDR3 sequences; only one count was recorded for roughly 70% of them. The top ten constitute 7.5% to 10% of the sample.

The chain uses TRBV29-1 and TRBJ2-2; 8 of the junction bases match TRBD2. The receptor's source is a woman aged 55-75 years with primary liver carcinoma and hepatitis B virus infection. Sequenced sample: tumor-adjacent normal liver tissue. The CDR3 here reads CSVRGTSSTGELFF. The DNA reads TGCAGCGTTCGGGGGACTAGTAGCACCGGGGAACTGTTTTTT.